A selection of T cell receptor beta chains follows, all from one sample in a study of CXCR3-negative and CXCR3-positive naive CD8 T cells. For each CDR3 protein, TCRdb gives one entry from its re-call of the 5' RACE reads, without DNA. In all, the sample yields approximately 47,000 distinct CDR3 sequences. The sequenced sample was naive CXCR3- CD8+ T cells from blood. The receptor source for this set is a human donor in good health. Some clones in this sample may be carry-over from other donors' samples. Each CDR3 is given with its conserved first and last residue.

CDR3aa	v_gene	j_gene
CASSLREGSSYNEQFF	TRBV28	TRBJ2-1
CASSQEVDGLTNTGELFF	TRBV4-3	TRBJ2-2
CASALVVGELFF	TRBV5-1	TRBJ2-2
CASSPHPGEQFF	TRBV12-3/TRBV12-4	TRBJ2-1
CSVEEMGGGGNTIYF	TRBV29-1	TRBJ1-3
CASSTTGYAEAFF	TRBV5-1	TRBJ1-1
CASSSTGGEVETQYF	TRBV7-6	TRBJ2-5
CASTRDTNNEQFF	TRBV2	TRBJ2-1
CASSERLAGDEQYF	TRBV28	TRBJ2-7
CSVEVASGTTGDEQYF	TRBV29-1	TRBJ2-7
CASSLGQSYEQYF	TRBV5-6	TRBJ2-7
CASSHSEVRETQYF	TRBV23-1	TRBJ2-5
CASNLAGAVNTGELFF	TRBV2	TRBJ2-2
CASSLRTGEGETQYF	TRBV9	TRBJ2-5
CASSLELDYEQYF	TRBV7-6	TRBJ2-7
CASSASGGSTDTQYF	TRBV2	TRBJ2-3
CSAAPGQVSYGYTF	TRBV20-1	TRBJ1-2
CASSARGSGEQYF	TRBV9	TRBJ2-7
CSARAQQGAFIPYEQYF	TRBV20-1	TRBJ2-7
CASSLAGTNFGTEAFF	TRBV5-1	TRBJ1-1
CASSSPTGGLNTEAFF	TRBV28	TRBJ1-1
CASSSPGPFNSPLHF	TRBV6-6	TRBJ1-6
CASSVESAHEQFF	TRBV9	TRBJ2-1
CSVQLASSYEQYF	TRBV29-1	TRBJ2-7
CASIRTGDNTEAFF	TRBV28	TRBJ1-1
CASSFGTSGRNEQYF	TRBV12-3/TRBV12-4	TRBJ2-7